This paragraph covers one TCR beta chain sequence. Its antigen specificity is not known. The record has no base qualities; no much larger clone is one base away. The sample comes from a study of chemoradiotherapy in HPV16-positive cancers (dated by TCRdb to between 2021 and 2022). As for the study more broadly: Candidate HPV-specific T-cell clones and common TCR motifs were defined through functional T-cell assays on cells from a couple of HPV16-positive patients. TCR repertoires from 86 patients with HPV-related cancers were then used to track the candidate HPV-specific TCRs and motifs. Whether T-cell immunity against the HPV oncoproteins E6 and E7 changes during chemoradiotherapy and whether survival is affected by this immunity were examined in the study. The investigation overall reported the following: The survival association was reported for HPV16-positive patients, and the functional definition of HPV-specific T cells was derived from only two HPV16-positive patients. In HPV16-positive patients, expansion of HPV-responsive T cells during chemoradiotherapy was found to be associated with improved recurrence-free survival. Expansion of candidate HPV-specific clones and E7-related TCR motifs was observed in the tumor microenvironment during treatment, whereas no such expansion was observed for non-HPV-specific T cells.

V and J are truncated by 5 bases and 4 bases respectively, leaving an intervening sequence of 15 bases. CDR1 SGHVS and CDR2 FNYEAQ are derived from the germline V gene. The CDR3 has 14 amino acids, counting the end cysteine and phenylalanine. This entry keeps only the CDR3 DNA: 42 bases, framed from base 1. Because repertoires were sampled repeatedly during chemoradiotherapy, clonal expansion in the tumor microenvironment could be followed. The library was generated by the immunoSEQ multiplex PCR assay. TCRdb provides this immuneACCESS table in a form limited to in-frame rearrangements. Some clones are lacking; in checked studies, under half of them reflect an unresolved V gene, and why the rest are absent is not known. This sample lists 11,000 to 15,000 clones; roughly 93% were detected once. The ten most abundant clones make up around 2.8% of the sample.

The sequence derives from a human donor with HPV-associated anogenital cancer. The sequences come from blood, collected from a patient who underwent chemoradiotherapy. In this chain, TRBV7-6 is recombined with TRBJ2-7, and the D gene may be TRBD1, 8 bases matching. The CDR3 is CASSPYRGGYEQYF. Here is the DNA: TGTGCCAGCAGCCCCTACAGGGGGGGGTACGAGCAGTACTTC.